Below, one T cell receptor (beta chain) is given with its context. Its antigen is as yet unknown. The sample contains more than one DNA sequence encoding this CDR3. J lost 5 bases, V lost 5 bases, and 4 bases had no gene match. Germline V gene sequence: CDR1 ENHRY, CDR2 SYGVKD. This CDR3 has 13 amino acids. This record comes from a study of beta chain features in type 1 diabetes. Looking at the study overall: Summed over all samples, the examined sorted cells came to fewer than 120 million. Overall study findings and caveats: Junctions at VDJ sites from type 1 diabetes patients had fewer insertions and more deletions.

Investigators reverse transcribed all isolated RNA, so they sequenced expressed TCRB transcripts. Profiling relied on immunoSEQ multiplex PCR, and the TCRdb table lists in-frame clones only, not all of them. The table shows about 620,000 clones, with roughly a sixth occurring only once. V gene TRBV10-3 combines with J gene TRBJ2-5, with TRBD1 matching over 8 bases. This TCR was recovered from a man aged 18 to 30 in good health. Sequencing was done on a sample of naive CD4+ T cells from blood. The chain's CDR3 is CAISPGGGETQYF. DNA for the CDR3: TGTGCCATCAGTCCAGGGGGCGGTGAGACCCAGTACTTC.